These 14 T cell receptor beta chains were all obtained from the same sample, sequenced in a study of HIV-infected patients and healthy controls. From the 5' RACE reads, TCRdb called clonotypes with MiXCR, one entry per CDR3 protein. Seen here are roughly 68,000 distinct CDR3 sequences, 19% observed once, and the top ten hold under 1.5%. Specimen: CD4+ T cells from blood. The source is a human donor in good health.

The table lists this clonotype with many counts. The chain combines TRBV20-1 with TRBJ2-3; 7 bases line up with TRBD2. CDR1 DFQATT and CDR2 SNEGSKA come from the germline V gene (reference sequence). The CDR3 loop spans 17 amino acids. Trimming cost V 1 base and J 0 bases; bases outside gene matches: 10. The CDR3 reads CSARGVSRGKSTDTQYF. In DNA, the CDR3 is TGCAGTGCTAGAGGGGTTTCGCGGGGGAAGAGCACAGATACGCAGTATTTT.

This clonotype was counted ten times or more. The chain combines TRBV20-1 with TRBJ1-1; 10 bases fit TRBD1. CDR3 length: 13 amino acids. Germline-derived CDR1 and CDR2 are DFQATT and SNEGSKA (reference sequence). V was pared by 5 bases and J by 7 bases, with 7 bases of the junction left unmatched. Written as DNA, the CDR3 is TGCAGTGCTGTCCGGGACAGGGGCCATGAAGCTTTCTTT. Translated, it gives CSAVRDRGHEAFF.

There are many counts of this clonotype. Written as DNA, the CDR3 is TGCAGTGCGCCGAGCGGGATTAGCACAGATACGCAGTATTTT. It specifies CSAPSGISTDTQYF. The V and J genes are TRBV20-1 and TRBJ2-3, with TRBD2 matching over 7 bases. Germline V gene sequence: CDR1 DFQATT, CDR2 SNEGSKA (reference sequence). This CDR3 has 14 residues. Losses at the gene ends were 6 bases for V and 0 bases for J; bases not matched to a gene: 6.

In this sample, this clonotype turned up a few times. The V gene is TRBV5-4, the J gene TRBJ2-6; D is ambiguous. This CDR3 has 13 residues. V dropped 2 bases and J dropped 0 bases, with 0 bases sitting between them. Germline lookup yields CDR1 SGHNT and CDR2 YYREEE (reference sequence). CDR3 sequence reads: CASSFSGANVLTF. DNA of the CDR3: TGTGCCAGCAGCTTCTCTGGGGCCAACGTCCTGACTTTC.

This clonotype came up many times. The chain couples TRBV6-5 to TRBJ2-7, with 7 positions matching TRBD1. The CDR3 runs 11 residues. The germline V gene has CDR1 MNHEY and CDR2 SVGAGI. The junction had 4 bases not matched to a gene; V was cut back by 7 bases and J by 7 bases. This chain's CDR3 is CASIQGSEQYF. CDR3 coding DNA: TGTGCCAGCATACAGGGGAGTGAGCAGTACTTC.

V is TRBV4-2 and J is TRBJ1-3; tentative D call: TRBD1 (6 bases). The CDR3 runs to 16 residues. Germline CDR1 is LGHNA and CDR2 is YNFKEQ. V was pared by 4 bases and J by 2 bases, with 15 bases between. The CDR3 DNA follows: TGTGCCAGCAGCCTAAGTTTCAGGGACACTGGAAACACCATATATTTT. It specifies CASSLSFRDTGNTIYF.

The chain has TRBV30 and TRBJ1-3; D gene ambiguous. The CDR3 extends over 16 amino acids. Between the trimmed V and J ends, which lost 0 bases and 0 bases, there was a span of 12 bases. Germline-derived CDR1 and CDR2 are GTSNPN and SVGIG (reference sequence). CDR3 sequence: CAWSVKGLSSGNTIYF. In DNA form, the CDR3 reads TGTGCCTGGAGTGTAAAAGGGCTAAGCTCTGGAAACACCATATATTTT.

In this sample, this clonotype turned up a few times. The J gene is TRBJ2-4, the V gene TRBV4-2, with D possibly TRBD2 on 5 matching bases. Between the trimmed V and J ends, which lost 1 base and 1 base, there was a span of 8 bases. CDR1 and CDR2 from the germline V gene are LGHNA and YNFKEQ. This CDR3 region has 15 residues. For the CDR3, the DNA is TGTGCCAGCAGCCAAGCGGACTGGGCCAAAAACATTCAGTACTTC. Protein product: CASSQADWAKNIQYF.

This clonotype was counted only a few times. The genes are TRBV7-9 and TRBJ1-1; D may be TRBD1 (6 bases). CDR3 size: 13 residues. From germline, CDR1 is SEHNR and CDR2 FQNEAQ (reference sequence). Between the trimmed V and J ends, which lost 5 bases and 0 bases, there was a span of 7 bases. In nucleotides, the CDR3 is TGTGCCAGCAGCGGGGACATGAACACTGAAGCTTTCTTT. This encodes CASSGDMNTEAFF.

This sequence joins TRBV19 and TRBJ2-3, with 7 nucleotides matching TRBD2. Germline CDR1 reads LNHDA; CDR2 reads SQIVND (reference sequence). V was clipped by 3 bases and J by 1 base; unmatched bases: 4. CDR3 length: 15 amino acids. The CDR3: CASSMLLAGTDTQYF. The CDR3 DNA sequence: TGTGCCAGTAGTATGTTGCTAGCGGGCACAGATACGCAGTATTTT. Using reference TRBV19 and TRBJ2-3 for the parts outside the CDR3, the full variable domain is DGGITQSPKYLFRKEGQNVTLSCEQNLNHDAMYWYRQDPGQGLRLIYYSQIVNDFQKGDIAEGYSVSREKKESFPLTVTSAQKNPTAFYLCASSMLLAGTDTQYFGPGTRLTVL.

This rearrangement joins TRBV2 to TRBJ2-3; D remains ambiguous. Germline V CDR1 and CDR2: SNHLY, FYNNEI. This CDR3 is built from 12 residues. Trimming pared 7 bases from V and 6 bases from J, leaving 11 bases between. CDR3 residues: CASIGRSDTQYF. CDR3 bases: TGTGCCAGCATTGGGCGATCCGATACGCAGTATTTT.

This clonotype was observed many times. This chain links TRBV6-5 with TRBJ2-7; 10 nucleotides line up with TRBD1. CDR3 length: 14 residues. With V trimmed by 6 bases and J by 2 bases, 4 bases remained unmatched. The germline CDR1 and CDR2 sequences are MNHEY and SVGAGI. The CDR3 DNA reads TGTGCCAGCAGAGGACAGGGGGGAACCTACGAGCAGTACTTC. As protein: CASRGQGGTYEQYF.

The table lists this clonotype with many counts. The rearrangement links TRBV6-5 to TRBJ1-4, with D possibly matching TRBD1 (5 bases). The CDR3 has 13 amino acids. Per the germline V gene, CDR1 is MNHEY and CDR2 is SVGAGI. Trimming took off 5 bases at V and 11 bases at J, with 15 bases between the two ends. CDR3 nucleotide sequence: TGTGCCAGCAGTGGGGGGGAGGGGCTGAAACTGTTTTTT. Translating gives CASSGGEGLKLFF.

The V call is TRBV5-1, the J call TRBJ2-1, with TRBD2 matching over 12 bases. The CDR3 length is 18 residues. The J segment lost 0 bases and the V segment lost 4 bases, leaving 8 bases of the junction unmatched. Germline V gives CDR1 SGHRS, CDR2 YFSETQ. CDR3 coding DNA: TGCGCCAGCAGCCCTGGGACTAGCGGGCGGAGCTCCTACAATGAGCAGTTCTTC. It specifies CASSPGTSGRSSYNEQFF.